The T cell receptor beta chain described here comes from a study of shared clonotypes between healthy human individuals. Germline V gene lookup returns CDR1 ENHRY and CDR2 SYGVKD. The V and J ends lost 11 bases and 0 bases respectively, with 17 bases between them. The CDR3 extends over 14 amino acids. Profiled with immunoSEQ multiplex PCR; TCRdb holds only in-frame clones, not every one. The repertoire consists of roughly 2,000,000 clones, with around 95% occurring once and the leading ten covering 1.5% to 2%. CD45RO negativity and positive selection for CCR7 defined naive CD8 cells, a population that excluded terminally differentiated effector memory CD45RA+ cells.

The rearrangement links TRBV10-3 to TRBJ2-7; D call uncertain. The source material was naive CD8+ T cells from PBMCs. The clonotype originates from a man between 18 and 35 years old in good health. Some clones in this sample may be carry-over from other donors' samples. The CDR3 sequence is CASSLHLSSYEQYF. The DNA for the CDR3 is TGTGCCTCGTCGCTCCATTTGTCCTCCTACGAGCAGTACTTC.